This T cell receptor beta chain was documented in a study of patients and donors after allogeneic stem cell transplantation. TCRdb called the RT-PCR reads again in MiXCR, with one record for every CDR3 protein. The sample consists of about 150,000 distinct CDR3 sequences, about 40% of them appearing once. The CDR3 sequence is 13 residues long. V lost 6 bases and J 6 bases, leaving 11 bases between the germline ends. The source material was blood, either unsorted or a sorted T cell fraction (not recorded which). V is TRBV12-3 or TRBV12-4 and J is TRBJ2-2; perhaps TRBD1 as D (5 bases). The TCR was taken from a human donor who was either an allogeneic HSCT recipient or a stem cell or donor lymphocyte infusion donor (not recorded which). It is not recorded whose cells these are; they may come from a transplant donor. The CDR3 loop is CASRPDSAGELFF. The CDR3 bases are TGTGCCAGCAGGCCCGACAGTGCCGGGGAGCTGTTTTTT.